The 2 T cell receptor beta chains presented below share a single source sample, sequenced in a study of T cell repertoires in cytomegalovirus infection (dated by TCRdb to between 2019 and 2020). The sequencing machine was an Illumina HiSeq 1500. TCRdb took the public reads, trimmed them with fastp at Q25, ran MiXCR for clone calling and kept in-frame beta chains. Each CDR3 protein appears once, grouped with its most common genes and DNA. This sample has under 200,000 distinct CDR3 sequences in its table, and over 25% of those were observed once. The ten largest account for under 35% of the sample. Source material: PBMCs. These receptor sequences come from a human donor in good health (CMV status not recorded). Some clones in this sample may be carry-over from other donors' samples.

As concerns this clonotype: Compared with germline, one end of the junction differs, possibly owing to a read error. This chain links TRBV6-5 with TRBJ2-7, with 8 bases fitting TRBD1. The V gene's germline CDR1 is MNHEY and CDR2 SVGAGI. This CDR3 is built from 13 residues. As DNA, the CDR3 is TGTGTCAGCAGTGGAAAGGGGACAGGCGAGCAGTACTTC. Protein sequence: CVSSGKGTGEQYF.

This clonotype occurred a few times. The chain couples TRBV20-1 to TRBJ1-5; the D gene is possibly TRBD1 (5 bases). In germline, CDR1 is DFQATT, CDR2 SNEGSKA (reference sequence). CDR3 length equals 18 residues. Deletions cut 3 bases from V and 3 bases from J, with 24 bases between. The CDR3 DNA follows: TGCAGTGCTAGGGAGGAGTTGGGACCCCCTGCGATCAATCAGCCCCAGCATTTT. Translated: CSAREELGPPAINQPQHF.